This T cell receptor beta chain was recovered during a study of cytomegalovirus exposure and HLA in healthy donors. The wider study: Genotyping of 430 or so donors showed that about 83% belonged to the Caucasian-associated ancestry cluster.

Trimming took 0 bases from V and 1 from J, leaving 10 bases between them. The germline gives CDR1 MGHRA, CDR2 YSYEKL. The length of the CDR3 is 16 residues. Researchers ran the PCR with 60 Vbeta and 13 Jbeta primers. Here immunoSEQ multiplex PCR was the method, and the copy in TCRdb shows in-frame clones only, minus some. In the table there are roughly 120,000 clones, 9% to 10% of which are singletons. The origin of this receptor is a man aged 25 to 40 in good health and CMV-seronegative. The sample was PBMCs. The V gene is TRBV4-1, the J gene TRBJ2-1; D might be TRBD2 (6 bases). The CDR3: CASSQEAAGSYNEQFF. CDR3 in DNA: TGCGCCAGCAGCCAAGAAGCGGCGGGATCCTACAATGAGCAGTTCTTC.